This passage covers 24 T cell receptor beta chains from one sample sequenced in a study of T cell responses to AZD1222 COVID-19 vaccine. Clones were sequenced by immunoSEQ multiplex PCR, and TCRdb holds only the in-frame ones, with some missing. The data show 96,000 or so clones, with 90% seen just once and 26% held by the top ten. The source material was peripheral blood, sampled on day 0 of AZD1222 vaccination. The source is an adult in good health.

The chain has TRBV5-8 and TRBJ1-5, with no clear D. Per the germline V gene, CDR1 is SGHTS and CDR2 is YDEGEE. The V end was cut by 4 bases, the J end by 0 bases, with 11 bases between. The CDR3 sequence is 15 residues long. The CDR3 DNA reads TGTGCCAGCAGCCTTGACACCCATAGCAATCAGCCCCAGCATTTT. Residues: CASSLDTHSNQPQHF.

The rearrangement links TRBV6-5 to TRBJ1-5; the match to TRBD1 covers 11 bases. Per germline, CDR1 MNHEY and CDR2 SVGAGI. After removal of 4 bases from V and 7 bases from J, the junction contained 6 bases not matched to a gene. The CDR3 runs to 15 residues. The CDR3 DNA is TGTGCCAGCAGTTCTAGGACAGGGGGCTGGCAGCCCCAGCATTTT. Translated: CASSSRTGGWQPQHF.

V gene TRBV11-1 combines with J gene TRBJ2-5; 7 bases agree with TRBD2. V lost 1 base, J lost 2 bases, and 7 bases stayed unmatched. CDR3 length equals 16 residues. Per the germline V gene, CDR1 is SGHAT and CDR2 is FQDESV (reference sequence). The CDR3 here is CASSLGAGAAQETQYF. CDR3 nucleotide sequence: TGTGCCAGCAGCTTAGGGGCGGGAGCTGCGCAAGAGACCCAGTACTTC.

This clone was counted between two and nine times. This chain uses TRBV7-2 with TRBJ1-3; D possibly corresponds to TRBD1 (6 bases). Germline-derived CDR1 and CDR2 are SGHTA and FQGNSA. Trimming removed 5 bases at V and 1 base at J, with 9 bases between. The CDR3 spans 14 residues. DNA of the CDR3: TGTGCCAGCAGCCAACAGGGTTCTGGAAACACCATATATTTT. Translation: CASSQQGSGNTIYF.

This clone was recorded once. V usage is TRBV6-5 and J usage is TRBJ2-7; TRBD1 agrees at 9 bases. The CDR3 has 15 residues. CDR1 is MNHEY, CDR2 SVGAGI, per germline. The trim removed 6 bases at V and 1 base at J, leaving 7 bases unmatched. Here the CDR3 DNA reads TGTGCCAGCAGGAAGGGACAGGGTAGTTCCTACGAGCAGTACTTC. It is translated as CASRKGQGSSYEQYF.

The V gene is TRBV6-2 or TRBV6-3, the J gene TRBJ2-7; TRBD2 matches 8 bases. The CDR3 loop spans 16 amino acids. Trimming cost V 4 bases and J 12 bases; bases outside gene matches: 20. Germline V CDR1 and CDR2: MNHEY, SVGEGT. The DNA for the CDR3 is TGTGCCAGCAGTTCGTTTACCACCGGTTTTAATCTAGCGGGGTACTTC. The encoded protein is CASSSFTTGFNLAGYF.

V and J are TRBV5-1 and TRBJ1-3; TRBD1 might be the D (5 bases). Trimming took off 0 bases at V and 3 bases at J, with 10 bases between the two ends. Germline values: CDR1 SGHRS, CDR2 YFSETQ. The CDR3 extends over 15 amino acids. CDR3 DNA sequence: TGCGCCAGCAGCTTGGAGGGGAACAGTGGAAACACCATATATTTT. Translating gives CASSLEGNSGNTIYF.

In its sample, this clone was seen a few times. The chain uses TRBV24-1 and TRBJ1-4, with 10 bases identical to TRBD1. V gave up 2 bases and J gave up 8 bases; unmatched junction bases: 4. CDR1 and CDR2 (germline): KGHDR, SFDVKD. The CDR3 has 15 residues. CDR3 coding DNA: TGTGCCACCAGTGATTCGACAGGGGGCGGAGAAAAACTGTTTTTT. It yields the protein CATSDSTGGGEKLFF.

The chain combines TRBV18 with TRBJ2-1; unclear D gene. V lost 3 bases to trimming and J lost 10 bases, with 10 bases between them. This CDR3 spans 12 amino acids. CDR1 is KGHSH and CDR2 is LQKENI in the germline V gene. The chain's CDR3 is CASSPEPREQFF. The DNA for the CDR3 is TGTGCCAGCTCACCCGAACCCAGGGAGCAGTTCTTC.

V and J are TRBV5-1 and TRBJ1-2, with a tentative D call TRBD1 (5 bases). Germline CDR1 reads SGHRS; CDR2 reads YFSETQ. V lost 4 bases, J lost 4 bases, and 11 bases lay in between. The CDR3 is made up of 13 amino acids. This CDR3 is CASSLTGRYGYTF. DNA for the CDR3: TGCGCCAGCAGCCTAACAGGACGCTATGGCTACACCTTC. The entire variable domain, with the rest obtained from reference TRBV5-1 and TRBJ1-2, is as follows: KAGVTQTPRYLIKTRGQQVTLSCSPISGHRSVSWYQQTPGQGLQFLFEYFSETQRNKGNFPGRFSGRQFSNSRSEMNVSTLELGDSALYLCASSLTGRYGYTFGSGTRLTVV.

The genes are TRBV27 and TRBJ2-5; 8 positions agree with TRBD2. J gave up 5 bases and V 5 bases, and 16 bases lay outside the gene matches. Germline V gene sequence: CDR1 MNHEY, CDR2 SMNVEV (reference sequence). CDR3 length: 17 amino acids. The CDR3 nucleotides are TGTGCCAGCAGTAGACTAGCGCTAGATGGGGGGAGGGAGACCCAGTACTTC. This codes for CASSRLALDGGRETQYF.

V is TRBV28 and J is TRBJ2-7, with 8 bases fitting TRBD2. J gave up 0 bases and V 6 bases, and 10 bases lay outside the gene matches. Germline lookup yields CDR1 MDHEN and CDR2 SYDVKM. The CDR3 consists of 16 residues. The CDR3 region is CASSPSQAGDSYEQYF. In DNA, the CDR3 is TGTGCCAGCAGCCCGTCGCAAGCGGGAGACTCCTACGAGCAGTACTTC.

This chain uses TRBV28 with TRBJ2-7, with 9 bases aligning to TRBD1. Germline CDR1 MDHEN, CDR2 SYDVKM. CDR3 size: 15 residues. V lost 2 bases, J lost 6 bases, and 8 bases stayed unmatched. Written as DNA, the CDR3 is TGTGCCAGCAGTTTACCTGACAGGGGGAGGGGCGAGCAGTACTTC. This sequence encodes CASSLPDRGRGEQYF.

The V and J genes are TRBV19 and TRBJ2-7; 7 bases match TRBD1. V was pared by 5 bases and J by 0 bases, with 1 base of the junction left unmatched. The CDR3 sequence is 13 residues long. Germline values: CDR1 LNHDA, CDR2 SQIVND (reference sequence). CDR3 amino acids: CASSWDSSYEQYF. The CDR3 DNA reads TGTGCCAGTAGTTGGGACAGCTCCTACGAGCAGTACTTC.

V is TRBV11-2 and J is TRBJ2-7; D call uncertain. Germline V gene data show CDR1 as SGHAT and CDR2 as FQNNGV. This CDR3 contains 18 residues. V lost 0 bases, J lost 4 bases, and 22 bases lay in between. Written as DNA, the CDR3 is TGTGCCAGCAGCTTAGACGTCCCCCTAGAAACATTCTTTTACGAGCAGTACTTC. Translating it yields CASSLDVPLETFFYEQYF.

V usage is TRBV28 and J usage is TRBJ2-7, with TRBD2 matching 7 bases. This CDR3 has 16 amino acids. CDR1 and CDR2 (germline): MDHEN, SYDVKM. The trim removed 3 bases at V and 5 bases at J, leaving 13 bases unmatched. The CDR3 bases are TGTGCCAGCAGTTTTGGGGAGGGCCGGGGGGTCCACGAGCAGTACTTC. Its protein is CASSFGEGRGVHEQYF.

Here the CDR3 reads CASSPSAGAYNEQFF. The CDR3 DNA reads TGTGCCAGCAGCCCAAGCGCGGGAGCCTACAATGAGCAGTTCTTC. V usage is TRBV6-5 and J usage is TRBJ2-1; TRBD2 agrees at 7 bases. Germline V CDR1 and CDR2: MNHEY, SVGAGI. Germline trimming cut 6 bases from V and 2 bases from J; bases unmatched to any gene: 7. The CDR3 runs to 15 residues.

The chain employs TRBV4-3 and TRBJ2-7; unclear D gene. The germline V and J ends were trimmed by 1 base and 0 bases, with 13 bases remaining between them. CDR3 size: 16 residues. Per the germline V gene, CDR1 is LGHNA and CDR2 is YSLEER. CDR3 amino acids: CASSQGIPASSYEQYF. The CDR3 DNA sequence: TGCGCCAGCAGCCAAGGGATCCCAGCGAGCTCCTACGAGCAGTACTTC.

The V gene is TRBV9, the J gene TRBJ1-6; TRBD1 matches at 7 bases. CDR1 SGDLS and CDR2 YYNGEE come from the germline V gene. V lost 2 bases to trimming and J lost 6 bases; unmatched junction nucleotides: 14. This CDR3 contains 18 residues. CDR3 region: CASSVHPPGQFPNSPLHF. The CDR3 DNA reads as TGTGCCAGCAGCGTCCATCCTCCGGGACAGTTCCCTAATTCACCCCTCCACTTT.

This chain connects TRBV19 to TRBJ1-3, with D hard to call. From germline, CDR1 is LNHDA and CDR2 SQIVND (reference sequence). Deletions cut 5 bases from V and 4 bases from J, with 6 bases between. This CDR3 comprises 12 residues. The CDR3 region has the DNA TGTGCCAGTAGTGTATCGGGAAACACCATATATTTT. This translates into CASSVSGNTIYF.

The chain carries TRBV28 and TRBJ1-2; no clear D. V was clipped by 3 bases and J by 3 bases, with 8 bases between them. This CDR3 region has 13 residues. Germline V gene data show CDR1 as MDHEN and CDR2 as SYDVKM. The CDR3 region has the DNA TGTGCCAGCAGTTTCGGCGGCCACTATGGCTACACCTTC. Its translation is CASSFGGHYGYTF.

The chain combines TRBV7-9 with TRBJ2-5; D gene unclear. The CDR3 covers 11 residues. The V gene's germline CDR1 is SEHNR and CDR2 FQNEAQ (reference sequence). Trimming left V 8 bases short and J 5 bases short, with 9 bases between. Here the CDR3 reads CASARSETQYF. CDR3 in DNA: TGTGCCAGCGCTCGATCCGAGACCCAGTACTTC. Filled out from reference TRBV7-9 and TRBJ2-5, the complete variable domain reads DTGVSQNPRHKITKRGQNVTFRCDPISEHNRLYWYRQTLGQGPEFLTYFQNEAQLEKSRLLSDRFSAERPKGSFSTLEIQRTEQGDSAMYLCASARSETQYFGPGTRLLVL.

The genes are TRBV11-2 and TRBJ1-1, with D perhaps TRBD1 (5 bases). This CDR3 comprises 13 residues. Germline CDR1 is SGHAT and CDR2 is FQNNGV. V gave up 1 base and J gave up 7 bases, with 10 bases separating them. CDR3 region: CASSLGAGFEAFF. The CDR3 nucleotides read TGTGCCAGCAGCTTAGGGGCAGGGTTTGAAGCTTTCTTT. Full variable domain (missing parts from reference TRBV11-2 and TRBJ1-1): EAGVAQSPRYKIIEKRQSVAFWCNPISGHATLYWYQQILGQGPKLLIQFQNNGVVDDSQLPKDRFSAERLKGVDSTLKIQPAKLEDSAVYLCASSLGAGFEAFFGQGTRLTVV.

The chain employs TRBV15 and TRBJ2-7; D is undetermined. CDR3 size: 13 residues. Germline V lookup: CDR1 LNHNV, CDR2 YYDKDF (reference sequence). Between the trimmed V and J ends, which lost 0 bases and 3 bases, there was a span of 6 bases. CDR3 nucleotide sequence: TGTGCCACCAGCAGAGATTACTACTACGAGCAGTACTTC. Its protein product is CATSRDYYYEQYF.